This T cell receptor beta chain came from a study of T-cell memory formation after mild COVID-19. Study findings and constraints: Cross-reactive memory seemingly joined, as some responding clones were found in pre-infection memory.

The CDR3 extends over 15 amino acids. CDR1 MNHNS and CDR2 SASEGT come from the germline V gene. Trimming removed 9 bases from V and 1 base from J, with 15 bases in between. In this sample, this clonotype turned up a few times. The antigen is not known. Constant-segment primers served in 5'RACE that generated TCR alpha and TCR beta cDNA libraries bearing sample barcodes and UMIs. TCRdb ran MiXCR on the 5' RACE reads and lists one entry per CDR3 protein. Among about 190,000 distinct CDR3 sequences listed, 18% were seen once. The chain recombines TRBV6-1 with TRBJ1-4, with D perhaps TRBD1 (6 bases). The clonotype was recovered from an adult woman who had mild COVID-19 (a few samples of this study predate the infection). Cell type and time point are not known. The sample comprised PBMCs or a T cell subset sorted from them (not recorded which). CDR3 region: CASTWAGETNEKLFF. The CDR3 DNA reads TGTGCCAGTACGTGGGCAGGGGAAACTAATGAAAAACTGTTTTTT.